This is a list of T cell receptor beta chains from one sample in a study of cytomegalovirus exposure and HLA in healthy donors. Only in-frame clones appear in the TCRdb table, and some are missing; sequencing was by immunoSEQ multiplex PCR. Of about 240,000 clones listed, approximately 85% are singletons. The specimen sequenced was PBMCs. These TCRs come from a girl aged 2 to 10 in good health and CMV-seronegative. CDR3s include the opening cysteine and the closing phenylalanine or tryptophan. The D gene is left open where the match is weak. Clone size is stated in some rows and not others, as once, few, many or a class when expanded.

length,size,D,V,J,DNA,CDR3
15,-,TRBD1,TRBV19,TRBJ1-1,TGTGCCAGTAGACGACCGGGACAGGGGGACACTGAAGCTTTCTTT,CASRRPGQGDTEAFF
13,-,-,TRBV27,TRBJ2-3,TGTGCCAGCAGTTTGACTAGATCAGATACGCAGTATTTT,CASSLTRSDTQYF
14,-,TRBD2,TRBV6-4,TRBJ2-7,TGTGCCAGCACTTGGACTAGCGGACCCTACGAGCAGTACTTC,CASTWTSGPYEQYF
14,few,TRBD2,TRBV19,TRBJ2-7,TGTGCCACCAAGACTAGCGGGATATCCTACGAGCAGTACTTC,CATKTSGISYEQYF
14,-,-,TRBV7-2,TRBJ2-5,TGTGCCAGCAGCTTCGGACTTTTACAAGAGACCCAGTACTTC,CASSFGLLQETQYF
17,-,-,TRBV11-2,TRBJ2-2,TGTGCCAGCAGCTTAGGCCAAACACTAACGAACACCGGGGAGCTGTTTTTT,CASSLGQTLTNTGELFF
13,-,-,TRBV19,TRBJ1-1,TGTGCCAGTAGTATGGCCCGAAACACTGAAGCTTTCTTT,CASSMARNTEAFF
13,-,-,TRBV21-1,TRBJ1-2,TGTGCCAGCAGCAAAGCAGGGGTACGGGGCTACACCTTC,CASSKAGVRGYTF
18,few,TRBD2,TRBV5-1,TRBJ2-2,TGCGCCAGCAGCTTGCCGGGACTAGCGGGGGCCATCACCGGGGAGCTGTTTTTT,CASSLPGLAGAITGELFF
15,-,-,TRBV30,TRBJ1-1,TGTGCCTGGAGTGTACACATGGGAGAGAACACTGAAGCTTTCTTT,CAWSVHMGENTEAFF
15,-,-,TRBV5-4,TRBJ1-2,TGTGCCAGCAGCTCAGAGGGCGTGGTAGTCTATGGCTACACCTTC,CASSSEGVVVYGYTF
12,-,-,TRBV28,TRBJ2-7,TGTGCCAGCAGTTTGTCAGGGAGGGAGCAGTACTTC,CASSLSGREQYF
19,-,TRBD2,TRBV4-1,TRBJ2-7,TGCGCCAGCAGCCAAGAGGGTATTTTGACTAGCGGGCCCTCCTACGAGCAGTACTTC,CASSQEGILTSGPSYEQYF
12,-,-,TRBV9,TRBJ2-1,TGTGCCAGCAGCGCCCAGTTCGGGAGGCAGTTCTTC,CASSAQFGRQFF
16,-,TRBD1,TRBV4-2,TRBJ1-2,TGTGCCAGCAGCCAAGGCCGCTCGGACAGGGCGGATGGCTACACCTTC,CASSQGRSDRADGYTF
14,-,-,TRBV6-5,TRBJ1-1,TGTGCCAGCAGTTTAAACCTAGGGGGCACTGAAGCTTTCTTT,CASSLNLGGTEAFF